This T cell receptor beta chain was identified during a study of patients and donors after allogeneic stem cell transplantation. TCRdb reanalysed the RT-PCR reads using MiXCR and keeps one entry per CDR3 protein. Of some 90,000 distinct CDR3 sequences in the sample, roughly 52% are singletons; the top ten hold about 64%. The germline gives CDR1 SGHKS, CDR2 YYEKEE (reference sequence). The CDR3 runs to 13 residues. V was cut by 7 bases and J by 2 bases, with 11 bases left in between. Material for sequencing was blood, either unsorted or a sorted T cell fraction (not recorded which). This clonotype originated in a human donor who was either an allogeneic HSCT recipient or a stem cell or donor lymphocyte infusion donor (not recorded which). It is not recorded whose cells these are; they may come from a transplant donor. The chain links TRBV5-5 to TRBJ2-3; D gene uncertain. The CDR3 is CASLVGSTDTQYF. CDR3 in DNA: TGTGCCAGCCTCGTGGGGTCCACAGATACGCAGTATTTT.